The clone carrying this T cell receptor (beta chain) was counted a few times. Its target is unknown. The trim removed 3 bases at V and 3 bases at J, leaving 6 bases unmatched. This CDR3 spans 16 amino acids. Germline V lookup: CDR1 SGDLS, CDR2 YYNGEE. A universal primer site came from template switching; cDNA carried unique molecular identifiers. TCRdb re-called the 5' RACE reads through MiXCR, storing one row per CDR3 protein. Among 240,000 or so distinct CDR3 sequences listed, approximately 7% were seen once. The sample is drawn from a study of identical twins. Findings and limits, study-wide: Reduced insertions were recorded for abundant cord blood beta clonotypes, with no such pattern in memory repertoires.

These sequences were also reported in another study, on yellow fever vaccine responses in identical twins.

The clonotype was recovered from a woman aged 18-29 years in good health. The chain couples TRBV9 to TRBJ2-2; TRBD2 matches 9 bases. Sample: memory (CD45RO+) T cells sorted from blood. CDR3 coding DNA: TGTGCCAGCAGCGGCGGGGGGGCCATTGACACCGGGGAGCTGTTTTTT. This gives the protein CASSGGGAIDTGELFF.